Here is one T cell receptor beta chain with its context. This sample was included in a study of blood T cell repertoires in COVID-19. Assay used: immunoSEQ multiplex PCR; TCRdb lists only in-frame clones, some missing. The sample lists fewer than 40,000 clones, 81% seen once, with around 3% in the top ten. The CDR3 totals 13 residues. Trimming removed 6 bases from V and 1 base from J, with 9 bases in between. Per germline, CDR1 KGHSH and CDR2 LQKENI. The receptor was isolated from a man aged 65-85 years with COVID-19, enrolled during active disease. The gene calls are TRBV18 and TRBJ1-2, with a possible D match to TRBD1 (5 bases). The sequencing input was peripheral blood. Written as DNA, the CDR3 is TGTGCCAGCTCTCTCGACAGTAACTATGGCTACACCTTC. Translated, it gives CASSLDSNYGYTF.